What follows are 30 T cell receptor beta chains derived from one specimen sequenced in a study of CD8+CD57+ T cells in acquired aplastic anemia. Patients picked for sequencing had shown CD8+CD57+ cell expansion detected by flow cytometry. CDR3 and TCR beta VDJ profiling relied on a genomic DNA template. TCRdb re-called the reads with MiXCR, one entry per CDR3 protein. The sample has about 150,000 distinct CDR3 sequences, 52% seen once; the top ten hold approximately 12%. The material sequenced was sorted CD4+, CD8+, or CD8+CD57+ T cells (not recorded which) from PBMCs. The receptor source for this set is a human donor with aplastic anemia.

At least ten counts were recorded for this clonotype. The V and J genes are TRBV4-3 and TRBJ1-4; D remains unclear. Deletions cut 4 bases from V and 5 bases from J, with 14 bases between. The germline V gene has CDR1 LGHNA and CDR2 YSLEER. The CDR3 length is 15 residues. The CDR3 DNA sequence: TGCGCCAGCAGCCCGCAACCGGGATCCAATGAAAAACTGTTTTTT. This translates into CASSPQPGSNEKLFF.

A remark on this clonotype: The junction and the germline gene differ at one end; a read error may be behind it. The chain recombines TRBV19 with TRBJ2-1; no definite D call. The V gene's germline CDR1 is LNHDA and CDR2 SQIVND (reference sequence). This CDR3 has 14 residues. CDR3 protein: CASSPWANYNEQFF. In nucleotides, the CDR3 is TGTGCAAGTAGTCCCTGGGCCAACTACAATGAGCAGTTCTTC.

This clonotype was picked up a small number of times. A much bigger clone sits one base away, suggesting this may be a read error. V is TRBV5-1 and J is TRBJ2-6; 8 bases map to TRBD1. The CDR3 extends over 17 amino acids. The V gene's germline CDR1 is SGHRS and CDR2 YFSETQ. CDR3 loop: CASSLGTGLSGANVLAF. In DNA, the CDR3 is TGCGCCAGCAGCTTGGGGACAGGGCTCTCTGGGGCCAACGTCCTGGCTTTC.

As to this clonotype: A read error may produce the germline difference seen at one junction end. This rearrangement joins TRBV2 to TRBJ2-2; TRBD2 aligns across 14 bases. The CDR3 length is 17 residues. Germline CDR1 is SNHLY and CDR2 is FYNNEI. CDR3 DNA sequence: TGTACCAGCAGACCCCTTGGACTAGCGGGAGGCACCGGGGAGCTGTTTTTT. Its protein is CTSRPLGLAGGTGELFF. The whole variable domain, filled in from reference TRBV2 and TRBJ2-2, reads EPEVTQTPSHQVTQMGQEVILRCVPISNHLYFYWYRQILGQKVEFLVSFYNNEISEKSEIFDDQFSVERPDGSNFTLKIRSTKLEDSAMYFCTSRPLGLAGGTGELFFGEGSRLTVL.

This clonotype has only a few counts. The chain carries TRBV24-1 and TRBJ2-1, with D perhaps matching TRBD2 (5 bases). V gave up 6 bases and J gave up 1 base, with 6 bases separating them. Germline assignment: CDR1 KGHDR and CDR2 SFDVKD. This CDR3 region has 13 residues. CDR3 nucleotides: TGTGCCACCAGTCTAGCTTCCTACAATGAGCAGTTCTTC. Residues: CATSLASYNEQFF.

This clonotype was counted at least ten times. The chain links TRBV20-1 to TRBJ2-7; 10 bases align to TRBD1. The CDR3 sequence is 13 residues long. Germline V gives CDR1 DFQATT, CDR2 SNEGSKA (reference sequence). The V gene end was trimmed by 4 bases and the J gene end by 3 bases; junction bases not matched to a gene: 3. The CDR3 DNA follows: TGCAGTGCTATGGGACAGGGGAACTACGAGCAGTACTTC. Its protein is CSAMGQGNYEQYF.

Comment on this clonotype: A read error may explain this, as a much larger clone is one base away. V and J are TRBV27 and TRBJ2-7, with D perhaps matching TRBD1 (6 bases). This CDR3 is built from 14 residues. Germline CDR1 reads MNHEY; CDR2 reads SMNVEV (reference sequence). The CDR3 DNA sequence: TGTGCCAGCAGTGAACAGGGATGGTCCTACGAGCAGAACTTC. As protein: CASSEQGWSYEQNF.

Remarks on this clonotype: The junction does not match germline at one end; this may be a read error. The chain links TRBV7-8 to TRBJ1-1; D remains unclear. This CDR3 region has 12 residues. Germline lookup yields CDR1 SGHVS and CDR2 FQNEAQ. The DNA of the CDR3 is TGCGCCAGCAGCTTCGGCTCCCTTGAAGCTTTCTTT. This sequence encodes CASSFGSLEAFF. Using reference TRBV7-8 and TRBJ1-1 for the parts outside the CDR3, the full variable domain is GAGVSQSPRYKVAKRGQDVALRCDPISGHVSLFWYQQALGQGPEFLTYFQNEAQLDKSGLPSDRFFAERPEGSVSTLKIQRTQQEDSAVYLCASSFGSLEAFFGQGTRLTVV.

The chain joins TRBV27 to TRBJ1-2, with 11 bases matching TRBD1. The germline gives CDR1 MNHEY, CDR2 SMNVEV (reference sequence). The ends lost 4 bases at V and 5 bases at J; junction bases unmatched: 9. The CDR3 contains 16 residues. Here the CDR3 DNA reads TGTGCCAGCAGTTCCTCTTCCGGGACAGGGGGTTATGGCTACACCTTC. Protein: CASSSSSGTGGYGYTF.

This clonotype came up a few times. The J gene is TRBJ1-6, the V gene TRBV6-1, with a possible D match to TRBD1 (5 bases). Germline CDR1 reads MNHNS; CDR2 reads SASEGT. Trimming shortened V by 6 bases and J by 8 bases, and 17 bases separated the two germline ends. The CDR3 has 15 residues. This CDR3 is CASRPLRGADSPLHF. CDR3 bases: TGTGCCAGCAGGCCCTTGCGAGGGGCAGATTCACCCCTCCACTTT.

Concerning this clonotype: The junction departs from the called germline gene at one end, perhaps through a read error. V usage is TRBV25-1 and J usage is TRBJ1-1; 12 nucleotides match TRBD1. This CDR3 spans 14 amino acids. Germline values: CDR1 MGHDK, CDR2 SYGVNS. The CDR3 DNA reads TGTGCCAGCAGTGATCCGGGACAGGGGGCTGAAGCCTTCTTT. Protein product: CASSDPGQGAEAFF.

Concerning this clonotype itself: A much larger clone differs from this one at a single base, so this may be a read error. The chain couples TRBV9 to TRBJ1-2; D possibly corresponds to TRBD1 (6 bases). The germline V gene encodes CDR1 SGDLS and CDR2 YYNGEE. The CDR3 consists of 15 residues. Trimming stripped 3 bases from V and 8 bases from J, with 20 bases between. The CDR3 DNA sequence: TGTGCCAGCAGCGATCCGTGGATAGGGGGAGGGGGCTACACCTTC. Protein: CASSDPWIGGGGYTF.

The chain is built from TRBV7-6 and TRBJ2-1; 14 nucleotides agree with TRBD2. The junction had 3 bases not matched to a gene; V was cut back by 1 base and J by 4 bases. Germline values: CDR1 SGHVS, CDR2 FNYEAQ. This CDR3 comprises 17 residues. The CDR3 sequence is CASSLGLAGGLYNEQFF. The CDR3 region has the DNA TGTGCCAGCAGCTTAGGACTAGCGGGGGGGCTATACAATGAGCAGTTCTTC.

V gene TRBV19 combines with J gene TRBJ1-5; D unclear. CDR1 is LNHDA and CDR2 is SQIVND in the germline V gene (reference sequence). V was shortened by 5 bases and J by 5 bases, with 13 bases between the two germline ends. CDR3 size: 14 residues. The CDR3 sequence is CASSREGSHQPQHF. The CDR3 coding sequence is TGTGCCAGTAGTCGGGAAGGGAGCCATCAGCCCCAGCATTTT.

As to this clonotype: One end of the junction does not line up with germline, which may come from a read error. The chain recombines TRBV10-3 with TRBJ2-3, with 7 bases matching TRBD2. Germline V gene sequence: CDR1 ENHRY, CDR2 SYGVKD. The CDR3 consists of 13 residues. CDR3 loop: CASSEAGRDTQYF. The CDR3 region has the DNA TGTGCCAGCAGTGAAGCGGGGAGAGATACGCAGTATTTT.

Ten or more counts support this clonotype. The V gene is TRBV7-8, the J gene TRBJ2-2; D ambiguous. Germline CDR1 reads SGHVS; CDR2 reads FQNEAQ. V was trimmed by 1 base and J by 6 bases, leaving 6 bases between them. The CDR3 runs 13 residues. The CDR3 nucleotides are TGTGCCAGCAGCTTAGGGCCTCCCGGGGAGCTGTTTTTT. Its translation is CASSLGPPGELFF.

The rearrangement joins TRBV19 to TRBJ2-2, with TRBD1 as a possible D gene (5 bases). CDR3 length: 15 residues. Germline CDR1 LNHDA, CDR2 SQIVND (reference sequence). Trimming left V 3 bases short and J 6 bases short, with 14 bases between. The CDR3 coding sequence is TGTGCCAGTAGTATTGGGGCTTTATCTCCCGGGGAGCTGTTTTTT. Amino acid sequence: CASSIGALSPGELFF. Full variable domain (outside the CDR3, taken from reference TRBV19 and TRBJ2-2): DGGITQSPKYLFRKEGQNVTLSCEQNLNHDAMYWYRQDPGQGLRLIYYSQIVNDFQKGDIAEGYSVSREKKESFPLTVTSAQKNPTAFYLCASSIGALSPGELFFGEGSRLTVL.

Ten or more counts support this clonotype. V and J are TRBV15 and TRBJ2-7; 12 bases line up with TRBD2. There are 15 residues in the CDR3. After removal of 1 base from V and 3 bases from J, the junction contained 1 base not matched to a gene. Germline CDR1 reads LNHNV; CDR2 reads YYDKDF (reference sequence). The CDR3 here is CATSRASGGGYEQYF. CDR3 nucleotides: TGTGCCACCAGCAGAGCTAGCGGGGGGGGCTACGAGCAGTACTTC.

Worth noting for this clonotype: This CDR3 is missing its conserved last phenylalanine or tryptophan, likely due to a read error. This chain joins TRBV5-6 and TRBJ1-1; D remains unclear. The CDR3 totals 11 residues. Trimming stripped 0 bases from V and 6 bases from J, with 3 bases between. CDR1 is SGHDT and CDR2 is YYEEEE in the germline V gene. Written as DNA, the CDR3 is TGTGCCAGCAGCTTGGGTGCTGAAGCTTTCCTT. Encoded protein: CASSLGAEAFL.

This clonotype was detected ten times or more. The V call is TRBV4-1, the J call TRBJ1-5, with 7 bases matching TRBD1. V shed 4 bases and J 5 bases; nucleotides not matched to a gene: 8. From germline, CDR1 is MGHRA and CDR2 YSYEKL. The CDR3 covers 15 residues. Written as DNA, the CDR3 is TGCGCCAGCAGCCCGAGACAGGGCCCGGATCAGCCCCAGCATTTT. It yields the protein CASSPRQGPDQPQHF.

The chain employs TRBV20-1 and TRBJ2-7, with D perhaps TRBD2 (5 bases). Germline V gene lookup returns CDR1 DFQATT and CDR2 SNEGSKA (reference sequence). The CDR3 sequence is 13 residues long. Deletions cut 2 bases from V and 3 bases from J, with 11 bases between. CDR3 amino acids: CSARPLGVYEQYF. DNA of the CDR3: TGCAGTGCTAGACCCCTCGGGGTCTACGAGCAGTACTTC.

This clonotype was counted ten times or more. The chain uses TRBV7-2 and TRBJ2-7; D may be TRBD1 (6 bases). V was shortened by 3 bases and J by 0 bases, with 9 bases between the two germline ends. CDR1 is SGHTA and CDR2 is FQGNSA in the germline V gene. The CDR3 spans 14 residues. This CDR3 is CASSFRTVSYEQYF. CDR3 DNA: TGTGCCAGCAGCTTCCGGACAGTCTCCTACGAGCAGTACTTC.

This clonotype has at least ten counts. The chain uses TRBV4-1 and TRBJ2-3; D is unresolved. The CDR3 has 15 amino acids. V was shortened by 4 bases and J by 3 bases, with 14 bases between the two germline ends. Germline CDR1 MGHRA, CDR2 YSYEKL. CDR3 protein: CASSPGWPGTDTQYF. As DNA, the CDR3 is TGCGCCAGCAGCCCTGGCTGGCCCGGAACAGATACGCAGTATTTT.

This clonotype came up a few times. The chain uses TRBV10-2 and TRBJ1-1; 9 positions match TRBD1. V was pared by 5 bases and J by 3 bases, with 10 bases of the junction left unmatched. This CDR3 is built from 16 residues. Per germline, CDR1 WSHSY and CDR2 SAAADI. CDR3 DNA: TGCGCCAGCAGTTATCCGGGACAGGGAGGGTACACTGAAGCTTTCTTT. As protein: CASSYPGQGGYTEAFF.

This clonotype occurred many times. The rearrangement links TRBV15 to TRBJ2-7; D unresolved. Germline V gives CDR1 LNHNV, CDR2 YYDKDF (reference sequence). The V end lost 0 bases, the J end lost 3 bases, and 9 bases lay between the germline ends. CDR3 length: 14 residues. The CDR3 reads CATSREGSDYEQYF. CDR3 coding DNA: TGTGCCACCAGCAGAGAGGGTTCAGACTACGAGCAGTACTTC.

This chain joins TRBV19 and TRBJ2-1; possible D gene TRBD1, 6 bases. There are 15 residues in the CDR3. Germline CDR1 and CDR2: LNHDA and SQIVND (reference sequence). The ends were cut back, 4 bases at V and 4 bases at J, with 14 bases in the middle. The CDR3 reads CASSTRMTGYNEQFF. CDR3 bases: TGTGCCAGTAGTACCAGGATGACAGGATACAATGAGCAGTTCTTC.

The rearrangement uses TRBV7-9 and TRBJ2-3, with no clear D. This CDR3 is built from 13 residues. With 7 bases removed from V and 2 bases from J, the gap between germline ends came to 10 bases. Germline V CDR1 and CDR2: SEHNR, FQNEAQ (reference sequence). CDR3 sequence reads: CASTLEVTDTQYF. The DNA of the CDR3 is TGTGCCAGCACCCTAGAAGTCACAGATACGCAGTATTTT.

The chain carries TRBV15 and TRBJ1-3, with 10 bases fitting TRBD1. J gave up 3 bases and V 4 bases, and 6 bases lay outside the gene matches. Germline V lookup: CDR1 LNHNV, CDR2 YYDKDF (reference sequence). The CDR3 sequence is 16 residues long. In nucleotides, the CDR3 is TGTGCCACCAGCACCCGACAGGGGGCTCGTGGAAACACCATATATTTT. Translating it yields CATSTRQGARGNTIYF.

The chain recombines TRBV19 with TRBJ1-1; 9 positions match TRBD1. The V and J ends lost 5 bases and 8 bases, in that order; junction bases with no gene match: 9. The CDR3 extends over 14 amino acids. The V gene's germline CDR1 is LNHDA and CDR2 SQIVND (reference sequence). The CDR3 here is CASSPDRGRGEAFF. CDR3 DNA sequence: TGTGCCAGTAGTCCGGACAGGGGAAGAGGAGAAGCTTTCTTT.

The CDR3: CAISEGLAGPYEQYF. The CDR3 DNA sequence: TGTGCCATCAGTGAGGGACTAGCGGGGCCCTACGAGCAGTACTTC. The chain employs TRBV10-3 and TRBJ2-7; 12 bases are shared with TRBD2. CDR3 size: 15 residues. Unmatched junction bases numbered 1, after V lost 2 bases and J lost 2 bases. CDR1 and CDR2 from the germline V gene are ENHRY and SYGVKD.